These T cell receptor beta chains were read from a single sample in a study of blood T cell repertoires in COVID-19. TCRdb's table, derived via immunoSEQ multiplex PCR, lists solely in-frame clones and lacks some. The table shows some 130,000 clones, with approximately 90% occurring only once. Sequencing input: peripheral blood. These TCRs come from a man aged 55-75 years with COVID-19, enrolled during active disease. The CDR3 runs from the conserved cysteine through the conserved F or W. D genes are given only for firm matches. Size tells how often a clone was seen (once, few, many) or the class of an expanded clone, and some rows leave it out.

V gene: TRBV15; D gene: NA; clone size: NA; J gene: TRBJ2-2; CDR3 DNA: TGTGCCACCAGCAGAGATTCCTCACTCGGGGAGCTGTTTTTT; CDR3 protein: CATSRDSSLGELFF
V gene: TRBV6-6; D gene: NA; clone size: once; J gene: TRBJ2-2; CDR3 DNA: TGTGCCAGCAGCCACTCCGGTGGAGGGGGCTTTGTGTTGAACACCGGGGAGCTGTTTTTT; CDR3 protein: CASSHSGGGGFVLNTGELFF
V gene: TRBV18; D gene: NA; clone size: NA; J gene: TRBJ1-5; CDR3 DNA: TGTGCCAGCTCACCTGGGGGGGGAAATCAGCCCCAGCATTTT; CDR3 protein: CASSPGGGNQPQHF
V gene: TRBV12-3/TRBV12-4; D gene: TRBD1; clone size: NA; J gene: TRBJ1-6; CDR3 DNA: TGTGCCAGCAGCGACAGGGTTTCACCCCTCCACTTT; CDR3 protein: CASSDRVSPLHF
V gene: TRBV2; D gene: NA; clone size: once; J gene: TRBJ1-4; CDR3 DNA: TGTGCCAGCAGTCCAGAATCACAGAGAAAACTGTTTTTT; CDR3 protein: CASSPESQRKLFF
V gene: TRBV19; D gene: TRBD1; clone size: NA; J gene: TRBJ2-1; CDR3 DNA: TGTAGCGTCCGGGACAGGGGAAAGAACGGTGAGCAGTTCTTC; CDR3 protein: CSVRDRGKNGEQFF
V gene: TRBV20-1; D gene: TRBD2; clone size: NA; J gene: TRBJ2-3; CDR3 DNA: TGCAGTGCTAGTGGCGGGGGGGGCACAGATACGCAGTATTTT; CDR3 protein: CSASGGGGTDTQYF
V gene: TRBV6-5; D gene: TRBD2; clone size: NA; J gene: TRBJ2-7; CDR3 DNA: TGTGCCAGCACCCTCGGCGGGGGGGGACTCTACGAGCAGTACTTC; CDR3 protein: CASTLGGGGLYEQYF
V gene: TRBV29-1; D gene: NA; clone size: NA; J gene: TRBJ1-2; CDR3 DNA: TGCAGCGTTGAGTACTGGGGAGATGGCTATGGCTACACCTTC; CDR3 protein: CSVEYWGDGYGYTF
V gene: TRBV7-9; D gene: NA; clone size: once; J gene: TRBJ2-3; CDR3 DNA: TGTGCCAGCACCCAAGCGGTAGGGACTGATACGCAGTATTTT; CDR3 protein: CASTQAVGTDTQYF
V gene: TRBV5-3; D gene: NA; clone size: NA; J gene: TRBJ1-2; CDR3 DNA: TGTGCCAGAAGCTTGGACAAAAACTATGGCTACACCTTC; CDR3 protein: CARSLDKNYGYTF
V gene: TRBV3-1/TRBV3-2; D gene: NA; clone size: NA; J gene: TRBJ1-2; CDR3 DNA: TGTGCCAGCAGCCAAGCCGCTAACTATGGCTACACCTTC; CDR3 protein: CASSQAANYGYTF
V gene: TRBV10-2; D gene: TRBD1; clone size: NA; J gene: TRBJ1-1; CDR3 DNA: TGCGCCAGCAGCCAGGGGGAGAACACTGAAGCTTTCTTT; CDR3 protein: CASSQGENTEAFF
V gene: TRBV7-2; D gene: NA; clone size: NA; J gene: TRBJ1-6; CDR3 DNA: TGTGCCAGCAGCGCCCACAGGATAGGCAATTCACCCCTCCACTTT; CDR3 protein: CASSAHRIGNSPLHF
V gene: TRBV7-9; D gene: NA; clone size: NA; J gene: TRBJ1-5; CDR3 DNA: TGTGCCAGCAGCTTAGGCGGGGGTAGCAATCAGCCCCAGCATTTT; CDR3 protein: CASSLGGGSNQPQHF
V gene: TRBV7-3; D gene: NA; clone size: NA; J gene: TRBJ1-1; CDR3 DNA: TGTGCCAGCAGTAAGACAGGGAACACTGAAGCTTTCTTT; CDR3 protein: CASSKTGNTEAFF
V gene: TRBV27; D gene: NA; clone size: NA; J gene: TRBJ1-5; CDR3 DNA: TGTGCCAGCAGTCCGACACCTTATAGCAATCAGCCCCAGCATTTT; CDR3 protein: CASSPTPYSNQPQHF
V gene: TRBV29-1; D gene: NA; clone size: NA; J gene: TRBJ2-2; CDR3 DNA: TGCAGCGTTGCACAGGGAACCGGGGAGCTGTTTTTT; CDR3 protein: CSVAQGTGELFF
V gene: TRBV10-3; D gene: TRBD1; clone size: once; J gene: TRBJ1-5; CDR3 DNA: TGTGCCATCAGTCCGGGACAGCCCAATCAGCCCCAGCATTTT; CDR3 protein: CAISPGQPNQPQHF
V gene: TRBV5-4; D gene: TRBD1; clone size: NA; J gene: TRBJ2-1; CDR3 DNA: TGTGCCAGCAGCGGGACAGCCGAAAATGAGCAGTTCTTC; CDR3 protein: CASSGTAENEQFF
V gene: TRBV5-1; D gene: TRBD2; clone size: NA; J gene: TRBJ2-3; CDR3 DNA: TGCGCCAGCAGCTTGGCTCTCGGGAGCGGGGCAGGCACAGATACGCAGTATTTT; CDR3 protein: CASSLALGSGAGTDTQYF
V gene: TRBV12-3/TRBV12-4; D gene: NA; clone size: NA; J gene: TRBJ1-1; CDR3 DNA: TGTGCCAGCAGTTTAGAGCACAGGGAGGCTTTCTTT; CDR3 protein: CASSLEHREAFF
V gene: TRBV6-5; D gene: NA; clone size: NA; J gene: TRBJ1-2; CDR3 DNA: TGTGCCAGCAGTTACCGACGGACACTTAACTATGGCTACACCTTC; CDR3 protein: CASSYRRTLNYGYTF
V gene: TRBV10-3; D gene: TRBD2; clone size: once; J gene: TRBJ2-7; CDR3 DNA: TGTGCCATCAGTGAGTCAAGCGGGGGGGGCTCTAGCTCCTACGAGCAGTACTTC; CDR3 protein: CAISESSGGGSSSYEQYF
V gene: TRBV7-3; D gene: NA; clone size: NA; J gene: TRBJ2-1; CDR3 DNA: TGTGCCAGCAGCTTAACCGGAGTGAATGAGCAGTTCTTC; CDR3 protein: CASSLTGVNEQFF
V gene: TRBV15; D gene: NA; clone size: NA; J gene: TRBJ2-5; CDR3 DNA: TGTGCCACCAGCAGATCACGGGGTTTGGGAGAGACCCAGTACTTC; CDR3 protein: CATSRSRGLGETQYF
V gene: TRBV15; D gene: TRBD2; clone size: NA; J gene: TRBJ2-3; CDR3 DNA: TGTGCCACCAGCAAGGGAAAAGGCGGGGGGGCCGGAGATACGCAGTATTTT; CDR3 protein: CATSKGKGGGAGDTQYF
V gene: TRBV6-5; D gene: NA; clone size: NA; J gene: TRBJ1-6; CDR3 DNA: TGTGCCAGCAACTCTATGAAGCGCGGATCACCCCTCCACTTT; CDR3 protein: CASNSMKRGSPLHF
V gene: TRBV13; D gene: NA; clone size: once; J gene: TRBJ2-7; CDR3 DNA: TGTGCCAGCGCACAGATCCGGACAGCCACCTACGAGCAGTACTTC; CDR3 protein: CASAQIRTATYEQYF